Sequencing of this T cell receptor beta chain was carried out in a study of cytomegalovirus exposure and HLA in healthy donors (dated by TCRdb to about 2017). Concerning the study at large: A later analysis indicated that the 120 validation repertoires were generated on the platform also employed for the 650 to 850 repertoires of the first cohort. To predict cytomegalovirus infection status, the study brought together high-throughput TCR immunosequencing, statistical association of individual TCRs with disease status, and machine learning. Besides the first cohort of roughly 660 subjects, a separate validation cohort made up of 120 different subjects was used. The study was designed to test whether signatures of past pathogen exposure could be identified by cataloging public T cell receptors. The paper's findings and limits, for the study overall: In a later analysis, TCRs clustered in the first cohort were found to also tend to co-occur in the roughly 130 validation repertoires, with 94% of cluster scores above 0. According to the authors, the approach could potentially be generalized to other disease states and immunological phenotypes. A later analysis lacked HLA typing for the validation cohort, so it scored co-occurrence in that cohort across all 120 or so repertoires. In both the original and validation cohorts, the classifier was reported to diagnose cytomegalovirus status with high specificity and sensitivity. A total of around 150 TCR beta chains were listed by the study as associated with cytomegalovirus. While some public TCRs were present in many individuals, most TCR sequences turned up only very rarely across donors. In vitro tests confirmed that a few of the cytomegalovirus-associated TCR beta chains recognize cytomegalovirus antigens.

V drops 3 bases and J drops 6 bases, leaving 8 bases in between. There are 13 amino acids in the CDR3, from cysteine to phenylalanine inclusive. Only CDR3 DNA is held: 39 bases, read in frame from base 1. Taken from the germline V gene, the CDR1 and CDR2 loops are MDHEN and SYDVKM. Donors formed part of the validation cohort, which comprised fewer than 150 subjects and was distinct from the first cohort of 690 or so subjects. Libraries were constructed by the immunoSEQ multiplex PCR assay. The authors' analysis ran thus. A statistical classification framework was built for diagnosing cytomegalovirus status from the catalog of TCR beta chain sequences. TCRdb holds this immuneACCESS table with in-frame rearrangements only. Some clones are missing; in checked studies, unresolved V genes explain under half, and the rest has no known cause. V and J calls plus clone size are reproduced from that table; the DNA served to infer D and trimming. This sample gives around 400,000 clones in total; around 86% of them show up just once. Jointly, the top ten make up 0.65% to 0.95% of the sample.

This clone was found once. Its cognate antigen has yet to be identified. Per-nucleotide qualities are absent, and no much larger clonotype sits a single base away. The chain couples TRBV28 to TRBJ2-2, with the identity of the D gene unclear. Specimen: PBMCs. The source is a woman between 18 and 29 years old in good health and CMV-seronegative. CDR3 sequence: CASSLGVPGELFF. The DNA sequence is TGTGCCAGCAGTTTGGGCGTACCCGGGGAGCTGTTTTTT.